A selection of T cell receptor beta chains follows, all from one sample in a study of blood T cell repertoires in COVID-19. Sequenced by immunoSEQ multiplex PCR; TCRdb stores in-frame clones only, minus some. This table holds around 330,000 clones, 88% found once. The sequencing sample was made of peripheral blood. Source of these receptors: a woman between 45 and 60 years old with active or convalescent COVID-19. Both conserved end residues are part of each CDR3. D genes are given only for firm matches. Rows give clone size only sometimes, using once, few, many, or a class for an expanded clone.

TRBJ2-3 | TRBD2 | TRBV29-1 | NA | CSVEDLGTSGILGTQYF | TGCAGCGTTGAAGATCTAGGGACTAGCGGGATATTGGGTACGCAGTATTTT
TRBJ2-1 | NA | TRBV29-1 | NA | CSVDPQLSNEQFF | TGCAGCGTTGATCCCCAATTGTCCAATGAGCAGTTCTTC
TRBJ1-1 | NA | TRBV2 | few | CASRGQGNTEAFF | TGTGCCAGCAGGGGGCAAGGGAACACTGAAGCTTTCTTT
TRBJ2-3 | NA | TRBV9 | few | CASSVAWATTDTQYF | TGTGCCAGCAGCGTCGCATGGGCAACCACAGATACGCAGTATTTT
TRBJ1-6 | NA | TRBV28 | NA | CASSLWRGFSNSPLHF | TGTGCCAGCAGTTTATGGAGGGGGTTCTCTAATTCACCCCTCCACTTT
TRBJ2-7 | NA | TRBV6-5 | once | CASRLESEQYF | TGTGCCAGCAGACTAGAGAGCGAGCAGTACTTC
TRBJ1-4 | TRBD1 | TRBV7-9 | NA | CASSEINRGPGEKLFF | TGTGCCAGCAGCGAGATAAACAGGGGGCCAGGAGAAAAACTGTTTTTT
TRBJ1-6 | NA | TRBV5-1 | NA | CASSLIQGPDNSPLHF | TGCGCCAGCAGCTTGATCCAGGGCCCTGATAATTCACCCCTCCACTTT
TRBJ1-5 | TRBD1 | TRBV6-5 | NA | CASLIGGAGNQPQHF | TGTGCCAGTTTAATAGGGGGCGCGGGCAATCAGCCCCAGCATTTT
TRBJ2-7 | TRBD2 | TRBV9 | NA | CASSVGAGGYEQYF | TGTGCCAGCAGCGTAGGAGCGGGAGGCTACGAGCAGTACTTC
TRBJ2-1 | NA | TRBV6-6 | NA | CASSGGNNEQFF | TGTGCCAGCAGCGGTGGTAACAATGAGCAGTTCTTC
TRBJ1-6 | NA | TRBV27 | NA | CATTAGTHNSPLHF | TGTGCCACCACGGCCGGGACTCATAATTCACCCCTCCACTTT
TRBJ1-2 | NA | TRBV6-5 | NA | CASSYSRGSYGYTF | TGTGCCAGCAGTTACTCGAGGGGGAGCTATGGCTACACCTTC
TRBJ2-1 | NA | TRBV7-7 | NA | CASSPLAVSSYNEQFF | TGTGCTAGCAGCCCCTTGGCGGTGAGCTCCTACAATGAGCAGTTCTTC
TRBJ1-1 | TRBD1 | TRBV4-1 | NA | CASSQDFGQGGTEAFF | TGCGCCAGCAGCCAAGATTTCGGACAGGGCGGCACTGAAGCTTTCTTT
TRBJ1-1 | NA | TRBV5-4 | once | CASSSWTANTEAFF | TGTGCCAGCAGCTCTTGGACAGCGAACACTGAAGCTTTCTTT
TRBJ2-2 | NA | TRBV11-2 | once | CASSLVPENTGELFF | TGTGCCAGCAGCTTAGTTCCAGAGAACACCGGGGAGCTGTTTTTT
TRBJ2-5 | TRBD2 | TRBV4-1 | NA | CASSQETSGKTQYF | TGCGCCAGCAGCCAAGAGACTAGCGGGAAAACCCAGTACTTC